The 5 T cell receptor beta chains in this list originate from one sample, sequenced in a study of T cell responses to AZD1222 COVID-19 vaccine. Profiling relied on immunoSEQ multiplex PCR, and the TCRdb table lists in-frame clones only, not all of them. The table lists about 150,000 clones, about 88% of them singletons, with roughly 2.9% in the top ten. The sequencing here drew on peripheral blood, taken on day 0 of AZD1222 vaccination. These TCRs come from an adult in good health.

This chain joins TRBV6-6 and TRBJ1-4, with 8 nucleotides matching TRBD1. Trimming cost V 4 bases and J 5 bases; bases outside gene matches: 3. Germline V CDR1 and CDR2: MNHNY, SVGAGI (reference sequence). The CDR3 is 14 residues long. The CDR3 reads CASSSQGGNEKLFF. The CDR3 region has the DNA TGTGCCAGCAGTTCACAGGGGGGGAATGAAAAACTGTTTTTT.

The chain carries TRBV4-1 and TRBJ1-6; 7 bases agree with TRBD1. After removal of 2 bases from V and 3 bases from J, the junction contained 22 bases not matched to a gene. CDR3 length: 22 residues. Germline assignment: CDR1 MGHRA and CDR2 YSYEKL. The CDR3 coding sequence is TGCGCCAGCAGCCAAAGTGCGATCCGGCCCCCCGGACAGGTCAGCTATAATTCACCCCTCCACTTT. Translating it yields CASSQSAIRPPGQVSYNSPLHF.

This clone was counted a few times. The chain joins TRBV7-2 to TRBJ2-7; D is ambiguous. Trimming pared 5 bases from V and 0 bases from J, leaving 11 bases between. The CDR3 length is 14 residues. Germline-derived CDR1 and CDR2 are SGHTA and FQGNSA. The CDR3 nucleotides are TGTGCCAGCAGCCCCTCTCGGGCCTCCTACGAGCAGTACTTC. Its protein is CASSPSRASYEQYF.

The chain carries TRBV6-5 and TRBJ1-2, with D uncertain. CDR3 size: 13 residues. V gave up 6 bases and J gave up 3 bases, with 11 bases separating them. Germline assignment: CDR1 MNHEY and CDR2 SVGAGI. CDR3 loop: CASSRGPYYGYTF. In nucleotides, the CDR3 is TGTGCCAGCAGCCGTGGACCCTACTATGGCTACACCTTC.

The V and J genes are TRBV11-2 and TRBJ2-2; 10 bases align to TRBD2. The germline CDR1 and CDR2 sequences are SGHAT and FQNNGV. CDR3 length: 16 residues. V trimming: 5 bases; J trimming: 6 bases; junction bases outside the gene matches: 9. Here the CDR3 DNA reads TGTGCCAGCAGCCCGCTTCCCAGCGGGGGGGCCGGGGAGCTGTTTTTT. Its protein is CASSPLPSGGAGELFF.